These 19 T cell receptor beta chains were all obtained from the same sample, sequenced in a study of cytomegalovirus exposure and HLA in healthy donors. The study ran its PCR with 60 Vbeta and 13 Jbeta primers. Assay used: immunoSEQ multiplex PCR; TCRdb lists only in-frame clones, some missing. The sample has about 80,000 clones; over 75% are singletons. Sequencing was done on a sample of PBMCs. The origin of the receptors is a human donor in good health.

This chain connects TRBV27 to TRBJ1-2; 8 positions agree with TRBD1. The length of the CDR3 is 16 residues. Trimming cost V 0 bases and J 4 bases; bases outside gene matches: 7. Germline V gene lookup returns CDR1 MNHEY and CDR2 SMNVEV (reference sequence). The CDR3 nucleotides read TGTGCCAGCAGTTTATCGAGGGGGACAGGACCCTATGGCTACACCTTC. It encodes CASSLSRGTGPYGYTF.

The chain employs TRBV6-5 and TRBJ1-1; D remains ambiguous. The CDR3 covers 12 residues. V shed 0 bases and J shed 8 bases, with 7 bases lying between them. Per germline, CDR1 MNHEY and CDR2 SVGAGI. CDR3 nucleotide sequence: TGTGCCAGCAGTTACTCCGGGGTCGAAGCTTTCTTT. This gives the protein CASSYSGVEAFF.

The V call is TRBV15, the J call TRBJ2-7; tentatively, D is TRBD1 (5 bases). V lost 0 bases and J lost 2, with 14 bases in between. The germline CDR1 and CDR2 sequences are LNHNV and YYDKDF (reference sequence). The CDR3 loop spans 16 amino acids. The CDR3 reads CATSRDPGRATYEQYF. CDR3 nucleotides: TGTGCCACCAGCAGAGATCCTGGCAGGGCGACCTACGAGCAGTACTTC.

This CDR3 reads CASSFGTSEETQYF. The CDR3 bases are TGCGCCAGCAGCTTCGGGACTAGTGAAGAGACCCAGTACTTC. The chain has TRBV5-1 and TRBJ2-5, with 8 bases fitting TRBD2. The trim removed 2 bases at V and 3 bases at J, leaving 3 bases unmatched. The CDR3 contains 14 residues. Germline CDR1 reads SGHRS; CDR2 reads YFSETQ.

This sequence joins TRBV5-1 and TRBJ2-2, with 8 positions matching TRBD2. Unmatched junction bases numbered 8, after V lost 4 bases and J lost 3 bases. Germline V gene sequence: CDR1 SGHRS, CDR2 YFSETQ. The CDR3 runs to 16 residues. The CDR3 DNA sequence: TGCGCCAGCAGCCCCAGACGGGGGGGGGACACCGGGGAGCTGTTTTTT. Its protein is CASSPRRGGDTGELFF.

This clone was observed once. The chain joins TRBV7-2 to TRBJ1-2; 8 bases are shared with TRBD1. J gave up 6 bases and V 1 base, and 4 bases lay outside the gene matches. Germline CDR1 is SGHTA and CDR2 is FQGNSA. The CDR3 extends over 14 amino acids. The CDR3 region has the DNA TGTGCCAGCAGCTTAGGGACAGGGTTCGATGGCTACACCTTC. Translation: CASSLGTGFDGYTF.

The chain is built from TRBV5-1 and TRBJ1-1, with D unresolved. There are 15 residues in the CDR3. V lost 4 bases and J lost 0, with 13 bases in between. Per germline, CDR1 SGHRS and CDR2 YFSETQ. Here the CDR3 reads CASSPVSQLNTEAFF. CDR3 in DNA: TGCGCCAGCAGCCCTGTGTCGCAGTTGAACACTGAAGCTTTCTTT.

The V call is TRBV6-1, the J call TRBJ2-5; D remains unclear. The V and J ends lost 3 bases and 5 bases respectively, with 10 bases between them. Germline CDR1 is MNHNS and CDR2 is SASEGT. There are 13 residues in the CDR3. The CDR3 region is CASSETEVETQYF. DNA of the CDR3: TGTGCCAGCAGTGAGACCGAGGTGGAGACCCAGTACTTC.

The rearrangement links TRBV5-1 to TRBJ2-3, with 7 bases fitting TRBD1. The CDR3 is 15 amino acids. Per the germline V gene, CDR1 is SGHRS and CDR2 is YFSETQ. V lost 4 bases and J lost 2; bases outside the gene matches: 7. The chain's CDR3 is CASSPSTGFTDTQYF. CDR3 sequence (DNA): TGCGCCAGCAGCCCCTCGACAGGGTTCACAGATACGCAGTATTTT.

This rearrangement joins TRBV19 to TRBJ2-7; possible D gene TRBD2, 5 bases. V was trimmed by 0 bases and J by 7 bases, leaving 10 bases between them. Germline CDR1 reads LNHDA; CDR2 reads SQIVND (reference sequence). CDR3 size: 13 residues. The CDR3 here is CASSIERTGEQYF. The CDR3 bases are TGTGCCAGTAGTATAGAGCGCACGGGGGAGCAGTACTTC.

This rearrangement joins TRBV5-1 to TRBJ2-3; no firm D call. Trimming cost V 0 bases and J 2 bases, with 4 bases left between them. Germline lookup yields CDR1 SGHRS and CDR2 YFSETQ. The CDR3 runs 13 residues. DNA of the CDR3: TGCGCCAGCAGCTTGGGGCCCACAGATACGCAGTATTTT. It is translated as CASSLGPTDTQYF. Drawing the rest from reference TRBV5-1 and TRBJ2-3, the complete variable domain is KAGVTQTPRYLIKTRGQQVTLSCSPISGHRSVSWYQQTPGQGLQFLFEYFSETQRNKGNFPGRFSGRQFSNSRSEMNVSTLELGDSALYLCASSLGPTDTQYFGPGTRLTVL.

V usage is TRBV5-4 and J usage is TRBJ1-2; 11 bases are a match to TRBD1. Trimming at V came to 3 bases and at J to 7 bases, leaving 5 bases not matched to a gene. The CDR3 is made up of 14 amino acids. Germline lookup yields CDR1 SGHNT and CDR2 YYREEE (reference sequence). Here the CDR3 reads CASSWTGGASGYTF. In nucleotides, the CDR3 is TGTGCCAGCAGCTGGACAGGGGGCGCGAGTGGCTACACCTTC.

The V call is TRBV4-3, the J call TRBJ2-3, with 10 bases that match TRBD1. Germline loops: CDR1 LGHNA, CDR2 YSLEER. After removal of 0 bases from V and 2 bases from J, the junction contained 8 bases not matched to a gene. CDR3 length: 18 residues. CDR3: CASSQDRTGGTFTDTQYF. The DNA of the CDR3 is TGCGCCAGCAGCCAAGATCGGACAGGGGGGACCTTCACAGATACGCAGTATTTT.

A few counts support this clone. The chain employs TRBV4-3 and TRBJ2-7; 8 bases align to TRBD2. The J segment lost 6 bases and the V segment lost 0 bases, leaving 10 bases of the junction unmatched. There are 16 residues in the CDR3. Germline CDR1 is LGHNA and CDR2 is YSLEER. CDR3 loop: CASSQDLGGAVSEQYF. The CDR3 DNA reads TGCGCCAGCAGCCAAGATCTCGGGGGGGCCGTCTCCGAGCAGTACTTC.

With respect to this clone: A junction boundary mismatches the germline segment, possibly from a read error. This chain connects TRBV30 to TRBJ1-5; TRBD1 might be the D (5 bases). Germline CDR1 reads GTSNPN; CDR2 reads SVGIG (reference sequence). The CDR3 has 21 residues. The CDR3 region has the DNA TGTGCCTCCATGGGCCGGGTGTCAGGTCCGGGGGGACTTTATAGCAATCAGCCCCAGAATTTT. This sequence encodes CASMGRVSGPGGLYSNQPQNF.

J is TRBJ2-3 and V is TRBV5-1; 7 nucleotides match TRBD2. The germline V gene encodes CDR1 SGHRS and CDR2 YFSETQ. Trimming removed 7 bases from V and 6 bases from J; junction bases left unmatched: 14. This CDR3 contains 15 residues. This chain's CDR3 is CASRHTLRLADTQYF. In DNA form, the CDR3 reads TGCGCCAGCCGTCATACCCTCCGACTAGCTGATACGCAGTATTTT.

This chain connects TRBV5-6 to TRBJ2-5; D gene unclear. This CDR3 is 13 amino acids long. The V and J ends lost 0 bases and 5 bases respectively, with 8 bases between them. CDR1 is SGHDT, CDR2 YYEEEE, per germline. In DNA, the CDR3 is TGTGCCAGCAGCTTGGGTCCCCATGAGACCCAGTACTTC. This translates into CASSLGPHETQYF.

V usage is TRBV5-6 and J usage is TRBJ2-7; possible D gene TRBD1, 6 bases. With 4 bases removed from V and 4 bases from J, the gap between germline ends came to 15 bases. CDR1 is SGHDT, CDR2 YYEEEE, per germline. This CDR3 is 14 amino acids long. CDR3 DNA sequence: TGTGCCAGCAGCCCAGGGGCAAACTCTTACGAGCAGTACTTC. It encodes CASSPGANSYEQYF.

V is TRBV20-1 and J is TRBJ2-5; no clear D gene. In germline, CDR1 is DFQATT, CDR2 SNEGSKA (reference sequence). V lost 2 bases to trimming and J lost 5 bases, with 6 bases between them. This CDR3 spans 11 amino acids. CDR3 amino acids: CSARPTETQYF. CDR3 sequence (DNA): TGCAGTGCTAGACCTACGGAGACCCAGTACTTC.